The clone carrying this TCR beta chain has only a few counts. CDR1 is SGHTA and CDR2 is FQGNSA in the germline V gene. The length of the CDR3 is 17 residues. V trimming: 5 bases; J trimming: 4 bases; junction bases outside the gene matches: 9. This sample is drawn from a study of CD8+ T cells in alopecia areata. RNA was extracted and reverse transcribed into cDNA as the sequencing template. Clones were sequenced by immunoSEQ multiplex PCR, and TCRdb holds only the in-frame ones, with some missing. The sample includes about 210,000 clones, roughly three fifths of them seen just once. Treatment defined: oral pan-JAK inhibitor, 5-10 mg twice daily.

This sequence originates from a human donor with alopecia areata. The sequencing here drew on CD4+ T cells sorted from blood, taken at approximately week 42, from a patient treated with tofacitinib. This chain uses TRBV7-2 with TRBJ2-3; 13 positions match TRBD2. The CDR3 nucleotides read TGTGCCAGCAGCCGCCGACTAGCGGGGGGTAGGGCAGATACGCAGTATTTT. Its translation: CASSRRLAGGRADTQYF.